A single sample is the source of the 6 T cell receptor beta chains below, sequenced in a study of cytomegalovirus exposure and HLA in healthy donors. Sequenced by immunoSEQ multiplex PCR; TCRdb stores in-frame clones only, minus some. The profile shows roughly 130,000 clones, approximately 92% of them singletons. Sequenced material: PBMCs. These receptors all come from a woman aged 18-29 years in good health and CMV-seropositive.

The chain joins TRBV15 to TRBJ1-6; 8 bases align to TRBD1. Germline lookup yields CDR1 LNHNV and CDR2 YYDKDF (reference sequence). The J segment lost 0 bases and the V segment lost 0 bases, leaving 1 base of the junction unmatched. The CDR3 has 17 amino acids. The CDR3 reads CATSRDTGGSYNSPLHF. DNA of the CDR3: TGTGCCACCAGCAGAGATACAGGGGGCTCCTATAATTCACCCCTCCACTTT.

The CDR3 sequence: CASSFKSGGAGVETQYF. The CDR3 coding sequence is TGTGCCAGCAGCTTTAAAAGCGGGGGGGCCGGTGTGGAGACCCAGTACTTC. The V gene is TRBV5-4, the J gene TRBJ2-5; TRBD2 agrees at 10 bases. V shed 2 bases, J shed 5 bases, and the junction held 12 bases outside the gene matches. Germline loops: CDR1 SGHNT, CDR2 YYREEE (reference sequence). The CDR3 extends over 17 amino acids.

The table lists this clone with a count of one. The chain uses TRBV6-1 and TRBJ1-2; 10 bases line up with TRBD1. Losses at the gene ends were 3 bases for V and 2 bases for J; bases not matched to a gene: 3. This CDR3 region has 15 residues. CDR1 is MNHNS and CDR2 is SASEGT in the germline V gene. The CDR3 DNA sequence: TGTGCCAGCAGTGATCGGGGACAGGGGAACTATGGCTACACCTTC. It encodes CASSDRGQGNYGYTF.

The rearrangement uses TRBV6-5 and TRBJ1-5; possibly TRBD1 for D (5 bases). Germline V lookup: CDR1 MNHEY, CDR2 SVGAGI. V lost 2 bases and J 2 bases, leaving 10 bases between the germline ends. CDR3 length: 15 residues. CDR3 DNA sequence: TGTGCCAGCAGTTACGGGGCAGGGCGCAATCAGCCCCAGCATTTT. Translated: CASSYGAGRNQPQHF.

V gene TRBV4-1 combines with J gene TRBJ1-5; 8 bases match TRBD1. From germline, CDR1 is MGHRA and CDR2 YSYEKL. V was clipped by 3 bases and J by 2 bases; unmatched bases: 6. The CDR3 runs to 16 residues. In DNA, the CDR3 is TGCGCCAGCAGCCAGATACAGGGGGGACGCAATCAGCCCCAGCATTTT. It specifies CASSQIQGGRNQPQHF.

V is TRBV19 and J is TRBJ1-4; TRBD1 is a possible D gene (6 bases). Trimming removed 5 bases at V and 10 bases at J, with 14 bases between. The germline CDR1 and CDR2 sequences are LNHDA and SQIVND (reference sequence). The CDR3 has 13 residues. Written as DNA, the CDR3 is TGTGCCAGTAGTCTACAGGGAAGAGGAAAACTGTTTTTT. It codes for CASSLQGRGKLFF.